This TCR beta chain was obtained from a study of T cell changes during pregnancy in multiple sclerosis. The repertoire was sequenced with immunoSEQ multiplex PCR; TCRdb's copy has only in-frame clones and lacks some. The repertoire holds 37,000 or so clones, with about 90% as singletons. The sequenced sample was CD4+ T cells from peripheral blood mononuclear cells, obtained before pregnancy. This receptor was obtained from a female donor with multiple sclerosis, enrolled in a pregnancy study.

The CDR3 reads CASSLIVGGPPRNEQFF. The CDR3 region has the DNA TGTGCCAGCAGTTTAATAGTAGGGGGTCCCCCAAGAAATGAGCAGTTCTTC. J is TRBJ2-1 and V is TRBV27, with D maybe TRBD1 (6 bases). Between the trimmed V and J ends, which lost 2 bases and 7 bases, there was a span of 21 bases. Germline CDR1 MNHEY, CDR2 SMNVEV (reference sequence). This CDR3 spans 17 amino acids.